This T cell receptor (beta chain) derives from a study of cytomegalovirus exposure and HLA in healthy donors. The PCR was carried out with 60 Vbeta primers and 13 Jbeta primers. Generated by immunoSEQ multiplex PCR, the TCRdb table keeps only in-frame clones and is missing some. This table holds 75,000 to 95,000 clones, approximately 60% found once. This TCR was sampled from a woman aged 50 to 60 in good health and CMV-seropositive. The specimen was PBMCs.

The CDR3 DNA reads TGTGCCAGTAGTATTGAACCGCCGGGACAGGGGGCAAAACAGCCCCAGCATTTT. As protein: CASSIEPPGQGAKQPQHF. This sequence joins TRBV19 and TRBJ1-5, with 12 bases matching TRBD1. Per germline, CDR1 LNHDA and CDR2 SQIVND (reference sequence). CDR3 length: 18 amino acids. J was trimmed by 7 bases and V by 3 bases; bases with no gene match: 13. The complete variable domain, with remaining parts taken from reference TRBV19 and TRBJ1-5, reads DGGITQSPKYLFRKEGQNVTLSCEQNLNHDAMYWYRQDPGQGLRLIYYSQIVNDFQKGDIAEGYSVSREKKESFPLTVTSAQKNPTAFYLCASSIEPPGQGAKQPQHFGDGTRLSIL.